These 23 T cell receptor beta chains share one sample of origin, sequenced in a study of T cells in tuberculosis. Here immunoSEQ multiplex PCR was the method, and the copy in TCRdb shows in-frame clones only, minus some. The table lists approximately 53,000 clones, 90% to 95% of them singletons. Regarding time point: new active TB diagnosis, blood taken before or within 7 days of starting treatment. Here the sequenced sample was PBMCs, taken at tuberculosis diagnosis. The receptors come from an adult with tuberculosis.

This clone was recorded once. The rearrangement uses TRBV2 and TRBJ2-7, with D possibly being TRBD1 (6 bases). This CDR3 is built from 14 residues. Germline V gene lookup returns CDR1 SNHLY and CDR2 FYNNEI. Trimming pared 6 bases from V and 2 bases from J, leaving 14 bases between. The CDR3 sequence is CASRTGTHTYEQYF. The CDR3 coding sequence is TGTGCCAGCAGGACCGGGACACATACCTACGAGCAGTACTTC.

The chain carries TRBV5-4 and TRBJ1-2, with 7 bases identical to TRBD1. Germline assignment: CDR1 SGHNT and CDR2 YYREEE (reference sequence). The CDR3 has 14 residues. J gave up 0 bases and V 4 bases, and 3 bases lay outside the gene matches. The CDR3 here is CASSAQGTNYGYTF. The CDR3 DNA reads as TGTGCCAGCAGCGCACAGGGGACTAACTATGGCTACACCTTC.

V gene TRBV7-2 combines with J gene TRBJ2-7; a weak D match, TRBD1 (5 bases). V gave up 0 bases and J gave up 4 bases, with 13 bases separating them. CDR1 is SGHTA, CDR2 FQGNSA, per germline. The CDR3 covers 15 residues. The CDR3 here is CASSLAQGSLYEQYF. The CDR3 nucleotides are TGTGCCAGCAGCTTAGCCCAGGGAAGTCTTTACGAGCAGTACTTC.

This clone was seen only once. The gene calls are TRBV10-3 and TRBJ2-1; 8 nucleotides agree with TRBD1. With V trimmed by 11 bases and J by 5 bases, 8 bases remained unmatched. Per germline, CDR1 ENHRY and CDR2 SYGVKD. This CDR3 comprises 13 residues. The CDR3 DNA reads TGTGCCTCCCAGGGGGCCAGTAACAATGAGCAGTTCTTC. Residues: CASQGASNNEQFF.

The chain links TRBV11-2 to TRBJ2-2; 7 positions agree with TRBD1. This CDR3 region has 14 residues. The V gene end was trimmed by 8 bases and the J gene end by 2 bases; junction bases not matched to a gene: 5. Per germline, CDR1 SGHAT and CDR2 FQNNGV. This chain's CDR3 is CASSRQGNTGELFF. The CDR3 DNA sequence: TGTGCCAGCTCACGACAGGGAAACACCGGGGAGCTGTTTTTT.

This clone was seen more than once but under ten times. The chain combines TRBV9 with TRBJ2-1; D possibly corresponds to TRBD2 (5 bases). Trimming removed 3 bases at V and 5 bases at J, with 21 bases between. The CDR3 covers 17 residues. Per germline, CDR1 SGDLS and CDR2 YYNGEE. This CDR3 is CASSATGNRRIDNEQFF. CDR3 sequence (DNA): TGTGCCAGCAGCGCCACCGGGAATCGCAGGATAGACAATGAGCAGTTCTTC.

A few counts support this clone. V is TRBV5-1 and J is TRBJ2-1; 8 nucleotides agree with TRBD1. After removal of 0 bases from V and 4 bases from J, the junction contained 9 bases not matched to a gene. The CDR3 spans 17 residues. Germline values: CDR1 SGHRS, CDR2 YFSETQ. The CDR3 protein is CASSLAETGAYYNEQFF. CDR3 bases: TGCGCCAGCAGCTTGGCCGAGACAGGGGCCTATTACAATGAGCAGTTCTTC.

V usage is TRBV5-1 and J usage is TRBJ2-5, with 12 bases identical to TRBD2. The ends lost 4 bases at V and 4 bases at J; junction bases unmatched: 11. This CDR3 contains 17 residues. The germline V gene has CDR1 SGHRS and CDR2 YFSETQ. CDR3 in amino acids: CASSTRTGTSGLETQYF. The CDR3 DNA follows: TGCGCCAGCAGCACGAGAACCGGGACTAGCGGGTTAGAGACCCAGTACTTC.

V and J are TRBV13 and TRBJ2-1, with D tentatively TRBD2 (6 bases). V was cut by 5 bases and J by 0 bases, with 14 bases left in between. CDR3 length: 16 amino acids. Germline V gives CDR1 PRHDT, CDR2 FYEKMQ (reference sequence). The CDR3 sequence: CASSIRRDFSYNEQFF. The CDR3 coding sequence is TGTGCCAGCAGCATCCGCCGGGACTTCTCCTACAATGAGCAGTTCTTC.

The chain uses TRBV11-2 and TRBJ2-5; D is uncertain. CDR1 is SGHAT and CDR2 is FQNNGV in the germline V gene. The CDR3 contains 16 residues. V was shortened by 5 bases and J by 1 base, with 17 bases between the two germline ends. CDR3: CASSPGGSPSQETQYF. The CDR3 DNA reads as TGTGCCAGCAGCCCCGGCGGTAGCCCAAGCCAAGAGACCCAGTACTTC.

The rearrangement uses TRBV18 and TRBJ1-1; weak D call: TRBD1 (6 bases). This CDR3 region has 17 residues. In germline, CDR1 is KGHSH, CDR2 LQKENI. V lost 6 bases and J 10 bases, leaving 30 bases between the germline ends. The CDR3 sequence: CASSTESTGPARVGAFF. CDR3 in DNA: TGTGCCAGCTCCACAGAATCGACAGGTCCGGCGAGGGTAGGAGCTTTCTTT.

V and J are TRBV6-6 and TRBJ2-5; TRBD1 matches 8 bases. J lost 2 bases, V lost 6 bases, and 2 bases had no gene match. The CDR3 extends over 13 amino acids. Germline V gene lookup returns CDR1 MNHNY and CDR2 SVGAGI (reference sequence). The CDR3 DNA reads as TGTGCCAGCAGGAGACAGGGGCAAGAGACCCAGTACTTC. It is translated as CASRRQGQETQYF.

The rearrangement joins TRBV19 to TRBJ2-5, with a possible D match to TRBD2 (6 bases). CDR3 length: 16 amino acids. V was clipped by 5 bases and J by 2 bases, with 18 bases between them. Germline V gives CDR1 LNHDA, CDR2 SQIVND (reference sequence). This CDR3 is CASSPQEAGYQETQYF. The CDR3 coding sequence is TGTGCCAGTAGTCCGCAGGAAGCGGGCTATCAAGAGACCCAGTACTTC.

Comment on this clone: Additional DNA sequences in this sample encode the identical CDR3. This rearrangement joins TRBV30 to TRBJ2-1; D unclear. The germline V gene encodes CDR1 GTSNPN and CDR2 SVGIG (reference sequence). V was shortened by 0 bases and J by 9 bases, with 6 bases between the two germline ends. The CDR3 contains 11 residues. The CDR3 spells CAWSVRGEQFF. The CDR3 nucleotides are TGTGCCTGGAGTGTACGAGGTGAGCAGTTCTTC.

The chain is built from TRBV5-1 and TRBJ2-1, with 8 bases matching TRBD2. Germline CDR1 SGHRS, CDR2 YFSETQ. CDR3 size: 14 residues. With V trimmed by 5 bases and J by 8 bases, 9 bases remained unmatched. The CDR3 reads CASSPGLVEDEQFF. DNA of the CDR3: TGCGCCAGCAGTCCGGGACTAGTGGAGGATGAGCAGTTCTTC.

The genes are TRBV11-3 and TRBJ1-4; D uncertain. The CDR3 loop spans 13 amino acids. Germline values: CDR1 SGHNT, CDR2 YENEEA. Deletions cut 5 bases from V and 7 bases from J, with 11 bases between. The CDR3 sequence is CASSETRGEKLFF. CDR3 sequence (DNA): TGTGCCAGCAGCGAAACCCGGGGTGAAAAACTGTTTTTT.

The V call is TRBV7-2, the J call TRBJ2-7; the match to TRBD1 covers 7 bases. CDR1 SGHTA and CDR2 FQGNSA come from the germline V gene. The trim removed 1 base at V and 4 bases at J, leaving 1 base unmatched. CDR3 length: 13 residues. The CDR3 region has the DNA TGTGCCAGCAGCTTAGTCAGGGGGTACGAGCAGTACTTC. It specifies CASSLVRGYEQYF.

The chain couples TRBV6-1 to TRBJ2-7, with a weak D call TRBD1 (5 bases). The CDR3 totals 10 residues. V dropped 8 bases and J dropped 5 bases, with 7 bases sitting between them. From germline, CDR1 is MNHNS and CDR2 SASEGT. The CDR3 loop reads CASSRDEQYF. The CDR3 DNA follows: TGTGCCAGCTCCAGGGACGAGCAGTACTTC.

The chain joins TRBV5-1 to TRBJ1-2; tentative D call: TRBD1 (5 bases). Germline CDR1 reads SGHRS; CDR2 reads YFSETQ. The CDR3 spans 13 residues. The V gene lost 0 bases and the J gene lost 6 bases, with 9 bases spanning the gap. The CDR3 reads CASSLDPGNGYTF. In DNA form, the CDR3 reads TGCGCCAGCAGCTTGGACCCAGGGAATGGCTACACCTTC.

The J gene is TRBJ2-2, the V gene TRBV13, with D unresolved. Per the germline V gene, CDR1 is PRHDT and CDR2 is FYEKMQ (reference sequence). CDR3 length: 12 amino acids. With 1 base removed from V and 6 bases from J, the gap between germline ends came to 3 bases. The DNA of the CDR3 is TGTGCCAGCAGCTTAGACTCCGGGGAGCTGTTTTTT. It encodes CASSLDSGELFF. Full variable domain (missing parts from reference TRBV13 and TRBJ2-2): AAGVIQSPRHLIKEKRETATLKCYPIPRHDTVYWYQQGPGQDPQFLISFYEKMQSDKGSIPDRFSAQQFSDYHSELNMSSLELGDSALYFCASSLDSGELFFGEGSRLTVL.

V is TRBV5-1 and J is TRBJ2-2; TRBD2 might be the D (5 bases). The CDR3 consists of 13 residues. The ends were cut back, 0 bases at V and 7 bases at J, with 7 bases in the middle. Germline V gene sequence: CDR1 SGHRS, CDR2 YFSETQ. The CDR3 reads CASSLETIGELFF. CDR3 bases: TGCGCCAGCAGCTTGGAGACTATCGGGGAGCTGTTTTTT.

The rearrangement uses TRBV18 and TRBJ2-3; TRBD1 matches 10 bases. Germline V lookup: CDR1 KGHSH, CDR2 LQKENI. Unmatched junction bases numbered 8, after V lost 1 base and J lost 7 bases. This CDR3 is built from 16 residues. Written as DNA, the CDR3 is TGTGCCAGCTCACCACTCAGAGGACAGGGGGTAAATACGCAGTATTTT. This translates into CASSPLRGQGVNTQYF. Complete variable domain (other parts from reference TRBV18 and TRBJ2-3): NAGVMQNPRHLVRRRGQEARLRCSPMKGHSHVYWYRQLPEEGLKFMVYLQKENIIDESGMPKERFSAEFPKEGPSILRIQQVVRGDSAAYFCASSPLRGQGVNTQYFGPGTRLTVL.

In DNA, the CDR3 is TGTGCCTGGACCGCAACCCGGGCAGGGGGCGATTCACCCCTCCACTTT. Amino acid sequence: CAWTATRAGGDSPLHF. The V call is TRBV30, the J call TRBJ1-6; TRBD1 matches 8 bases. This CDR3 has 16 amino acids. V trimming: 4 bases; J trimming: 8 bases; junction bases outside the gene matches: 13. CDR1 GTSNPN and CDR2 SVGIG come from the germline V gene (reference sequence). The entire variable domain, with the rest obtained from reference TRBV30 and TRBJ1-6, is as follows: SQTIHQWPATLVQPVGSPLSLECTVEGTSNPNLYWYRQAAGRGLQLLFYSVGIGQISSEVPQNLSASRPQDRQFILSSKKLLLSDSGFYLCAWTATRAGGDSPLHFGNGTRLTVT.